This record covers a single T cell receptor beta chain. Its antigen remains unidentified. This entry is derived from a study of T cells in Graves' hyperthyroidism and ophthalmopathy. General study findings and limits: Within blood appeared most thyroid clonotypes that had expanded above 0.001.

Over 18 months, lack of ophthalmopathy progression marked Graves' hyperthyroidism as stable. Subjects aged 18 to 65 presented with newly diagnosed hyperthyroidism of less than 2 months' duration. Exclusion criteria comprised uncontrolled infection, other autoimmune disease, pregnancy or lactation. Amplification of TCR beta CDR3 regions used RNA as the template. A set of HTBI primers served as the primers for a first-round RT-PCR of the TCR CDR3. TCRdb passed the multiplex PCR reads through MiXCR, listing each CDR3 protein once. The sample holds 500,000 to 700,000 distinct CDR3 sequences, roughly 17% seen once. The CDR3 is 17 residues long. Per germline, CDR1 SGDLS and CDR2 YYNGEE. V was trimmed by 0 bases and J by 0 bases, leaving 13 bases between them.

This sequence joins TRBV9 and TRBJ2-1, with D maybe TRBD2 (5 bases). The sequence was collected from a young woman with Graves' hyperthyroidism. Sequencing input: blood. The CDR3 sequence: CASSVDPAASSYNEQFF. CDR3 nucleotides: TGTGCCAGCAGCGTAGACCCAGCGGCAAGCTCCTACAATGAGCAGTTCTTC.